These 27 T cell receptor beta chains were all obtained from the same sample, sequenced in a study of response to subunit inactivated influenza vaccine. TCRdb passed the RT-PCR reads through MiXCR, listing each CDR3 protein once. Of over 400,000 distinct CDR3 sequences in the sample, 10% to 15% are singletons; the top ten hold roughly 13%. This sample comprised PBMCs from blood, obtained roughly 45 days after vaccination. These receptor sequences come from a man in his forties or fifties who received an inactivated influenza vaccine.

The sample holds a few counts of this clonotype. This sequence joins TRBV28 and TRBJ2-5; 9 nucleotides agree with TRBD2. CDR3 size: 16 residues. V dropped 5 bases and J dropped 4; count of bases not matched to a gene: 11. The V gene's germline CDR1 is MDHEN and CDR2 SYDVKM. The CDR3, as DNA: TGTGCCAGCAGTGCCGGTTTAGCGGGGGTATCAGAGACCCAGTACTTC. Amino acids: CASSAGLAGVSETQYF.

The rearrangement uses TRBV15 and TRBJ2-2; D perhaps matches TRBD1 (5 bases). The V end lost 0 bases, the J end lost 7 bases, and 21 bases lay between the germline ends. Germline values: CDR1 LNHNV, CDR2 YYDKDF (reference sequence). This CDR3 region has 18 residues. CDR3: CATSRDFVSREYVGELFF. CDR3 sequence (DNA): TGTGCCACCAGCAGAGACTTCGTGAGCAGGGAATATGTCGGGGAGCTGTTTTTT.

A few counts support this clonotype. The chain uses TRBV5-1 and TRBJ2-3; D gene uncertain. CDR1 and CDR2 (germline): SGHRS, YFSETQ. The V end was cut by 4 bases, the J end by 6 bases, with 15 bases between. This CDR3 has 14 residues. The CDR3 DNA sequence: TGCGCCAGCAGCATAAGGACGGGTCCGGATACGCAGTATTTT. As protein: CASSIRTGPDTQYF.

This clonotype was counted a few times. The chain uses TRBV12-3 or TRBV12-4 and TRBJ2-1, with D perhaps matching TRBD2 (6 bases). The CDR3 covers 14 residues. V was trimmed by 3 bases and J by 4 bases, leaving 10 bases between them. CDR3 region: CASSFGLSYNEQFF. CDR3 nucleotide sequence: TGTGCCAGCAGTTTTGGACTAAGTTACAATGAGCAGTTCTTC.

There are many counts of this clonotype. The chain joins TRBV7-2 to TRBJ2-3; 9 bases fit TRBD2. The J segment lost 0 bases and the V segment lost 6 bases, leaving 7 bases of the junction unmatched. Germline lookup yields CDR1 SGHTA and CDR2 FQGNSA. This CDR3 contains 16 residues. The CDR3 is CASRRGLATSTDTQYF. The CDR3 DNA is TGTGCCAGCAGACGAGGACTAGCGACCAGCACAGATACGCAGTATTTT.

The J gene is TRBJ1-6, the V gene TRBV20-1; D uncertain. The CDR3 has 15 amino acids. Trimming took 4 bases from V and 0 from J, leaving 10 bases between them. In germline, CDR1 is DFQATT, CDR2 SNEGSKA (reference sequence). CDR3 DNA: TGCAGTGCTATGGGGTGGAGCTCCTATAATTCACCCCTCCACTTT. Translated: CSAMGWSSYNSPLHF.

This clonotype has just a few counts. This sequence joins TRBV5-1 and TRBJ2-7, with TRBD2 identical over 9 bases. Trimming took 4 bases from V and 6 from J; bases not matched to a gene: 14. CDR3 length: 16 amino acids. The germline CDR1 and CDR2 sequences are SGHRS and YFSETQ. The CDR3 loop reads CASSALRAGGPAEQYF. CDR3 coding DNA: TGCGCCAGCAGCGCTCTGCGGGCGGGAGGGCCGGCCGAGCAGTACTTC. The complete variable domain, with remaining parts taken from reference TRBV5-1 and TRBJ2-7, reads KAGVTQTPRYLIKTRGQQVTLSCSPISGHRSVSWYQQTPGQGLQFLFEYFSETQRNKGNFPGRFSGRQFSNSRSEMNVSTLELGDSALYLCASSALRAGGPAEQYFGPGTRLTVT.

In this sample, this clonotype turned up a few times. This chain joins TRBV3-1 and TRBJ2-1; 9 bases map to TRBD2. Per the germline V gene, CDR1 is LGHDT and CDR2 is YNNKEL (reference sequence). Losses at the gene ends were 0 bases for V and 13 bases for J; bases not matched to a gene: 10. The CDR3 runs 15 residues. Here the CDR3 DNA reads TGTGCCAGCAGCCAAGATCGGCTAGCGGGACCCGGTCAGTTCTTC. Translating gives CASSQDRLAGPGQFF.

The chain has TRBV6-2 or TRBV6-3 and TRBJ2-5; D uncertain. Germline-derived CDR1 and CDR2 are MNHEY and SVGEGT. The CDR3 runs to 13 residues. Trimming took off 2 bases at V and 5 bases at J, with 9 bases between the two ends. The CDR3 protein is CASSYGLRETQYF. As DNA, the CDR3 is TGTGCCAGCAGTTACGGTCTGAGGGAGACCCAGTACTTC.

V usage is TRBV10-3 and J usage is TRBJ2-2; perhaps TRBD1 as D (6 bases). There are 15 residues in the CDR3. V was clipped by 6 bases and J by 5 bases, with 16 bases between them. Germline lookup yields CDR1 ENHRY and CDR2 SYGVKD. The CDR3 spells CAISPRMTGTGELFF. As DNA, the CDR3 is TGTGCCATCAGCCCTCGCATGACAGGAACCGGGGAGCTGTTTTTT.

This clonotype occurred once. The chain carries TRBV28 and TRBJ1-4; 8 nucleotides line up with TRBD1. The CDR3 contains 15 residues. In germline, CDR1 is MDHEN, CDR2 SYDVKM. J lost 7 bases, V lost 5 bases, and 9 bases had no gene match. In nucleotides, the CDR3 is TGTGCCAGCAGTCAGAACGGACAGGGTGGTGAAAAACTGTTTTTT. Translation: CASSQNGQGGEKLFF.

This clonotype was seen at least ten times. One end of the junction is discordant with germline, which a read error may explain. The V call is TRBV15, the J call TRBJ1-3; D unresolved. Germline V lookup: CDR1 LNHNV, CDR2 YYDKDF (reference sequence). CDR3 size: 14 residues. CDR3 protein: CATSSPNSGSTIYF. DNA of the CDR3: TGTGCCACCAGCAGTCCTAACAGTGGAAGCACCATATATTTT.

This chain links TRBV11-2 with TRBJ2-5; D is tentatively TRBD1 or TRBD2 (5 bases each). V lost 2 bases and J lost 5, with 12 bases in between. The CDR3 is made up of 14 amino acids. The germline gives CDR1 SGHAT, CDR2 FQNNGV. In DNA, the CDR3 is TGTGCCAGCAGCTTAATGTCCGGGGCGGAGACCCAGTACTTC. This gives the protein CASSLMSGAETQYF.

The chain joins TRBV20-1 to TRBJ2-7; 9 bases align to TRBD1. Germline CDR1 is DFQATT and CDR2 is SNEGSKA (reference sequence). Unmatched junction bases numbered 9, after V lost 6 bases and J lost 0 bases. CDR3 length: 15 amino acids. CDR3 sequence: CSAVGDRAYSYEQYF. CDR3 coding DNA: TGCAGTGCGGTCGGGGACAGGGCATACTCCTACGAGCAGTACTTC.

This chain joins TRBV7-8 and TRBJ2-7; TRBD1 aligns across 7 bases. The CDR3 runs to 15 residues. Germline CDR1 and CDR2: SGHVS and FQNEAQ. V was pared by 4 bases and J by 6 bases, with 12 bases of the junction left unmatched. The CDR3 spells CASSYPADRISEQYF. The CDR3 DNA sequence: TGTGCCAGCAGCTACCCTGCGGACAGGATCTCCGAGCAGTACTTC.

The rearrangement joins TRBV30 to TRBJ2-7, with D perhaps TRBD1 (6 bases). This CDR3 has 15 amino acids. V gave up 5 bases and J gave up 3 bases, with 20 bases separating them. In germline, CDR1 is GTSNPN, CDR2 SVGIG (reference sequence). As DNA, the CDR3 is TGTGCCTGGGGCGCCTCGGTAACCAGGGGCTACGAGCAGTACTTC. It encodes CAWGASVTRGYEQYF.

The rearrangement links TRBV28 to TRBJ2-7; TRBD1 matches 10 bases. The V gene end was trimmed by 5 bases and the J gene end by 5 bases; junction bases not matched to a gene: 9. The CDR3 is made up of 15 amino acids. Germline-derived CDR1 and CDR2 are MDHEN and SYDVKM. Written as DNA, the CDR3 is TGTGCCAGCAGTGGAGACGGGACAGGGGAGAACGAGCAGTACTTC. It translates to CASSGDGTGENEQYF.

This clonotype has more than one count but fewer than ten. The J gene is TRBJ2-1, the V gene TRBV2; D is undetermined. Trimming removed 6 bases at V and 10 bases at J, with 13 bases between. CDR3 length: 12 amino acids. Germline CDR1 reads SNHLY; CDR2 reads FYNNEI. The CDR3 sequence is CASSSWTREQFF. As DNA, the CDR3 is TGTGCCAGCAGCTCATGGACGAGGGAGCAGTTCTTC. Full variable domain (outside the CDR3, taken from reference TRBV2 and TRBJ2-1): EPEVTQTPSHQVTQMGQEVILRCVPISNHLYFYWYRQILGQKVEFLVSFYNNEISEKSEIFDDQFSVERPDGSNFTLKIRSTKLEDSAMYFCASSSWTREQFFGPGTRLTVL.

This rearrangement joins TRBV20-1 to TRBJ1-1; D gene ambiguous. Trimming left V 6 bases short and J 3 bases short, with 14 bases between. Looked up from germline, CDR1 is DFQATT and CDR2 is SNEGSKA (reference sequence). The CDR3 runs to 13 residues. The CDR3 spells CSALRIVDTEAFF. The CDR3 nucleotides read TGCAGTGCCCTCAGGATAGTTGACACTGAAGCTTTCTTT.

This clonotype was detected ten times or more. The chain combines TRBV29-1 with TRBJ2-1; 14 bases line up with TRBD2. The CDR3 has 15 amino acids. Germline CDR1 is SQVTM and CDR2 is ANQGSEA. V was clipped by 3 bases and J by 9 bases; unmatched bases: 7. The CDR3 DNA follows: TGCAGCGTTGAGGGACTAGCGGGAGTCGTGGGTGAGCAGTTCTTC. It specifies CSVEGLAGVVGEQFF.

This chain uses TRBV9 with TRBJ2-1, with D perhaps TRBD1 (8 bases). This CDR3 contains 14 residues. Trimming pared 3 bases from V and 10 bases from J, leaving 17 bases between. Germline CDR1 is SGDLS and CDR2 is YYNGEE. CDR3 in amino acids: CASSGGGQVIEQFF. The CDR3 nucleotides are TGTGCCAGCAGCGGGGGGGGACAGGTGATCGAGCAGTTCTTC.

A note on this clonotype: The junction departs from the called germline gene at one end, perhaps through a read error. The chain employs TRBV11-1 and TRBJ2-2; 9 nucleotides align to TRBD1. The CDR3 has 15 amino acids. Looked up from germline, CDR1 is SGHAT and CDR2 is FQDESV (reference sequence). CDR3 DNA sequence: TGTGCCAGCAGCTACAGGACAGGGGCGACCGGTGAGCTGTTTTTT. It codes for CASSYRTGATGELFF.

The chain recombines TRBV28 with TRBJ2-3, with D unresolved. The germline gives CDR1 MDHEN, CDR2 SYDVKM. The V and J ends lost 4 bases and 6 bases respectively, with 17 bases between them. This CDR3 has 15 residues. The CDR3 spells CASSSQNSPLDTQYF. The DNA of the CDR3 is TGTGCCAGCAGTTCACAGAATAGCCCACTCGATACGCAGTATTTT.

V and J are TRBV7-9 and TRBJ2-1; TRBD2 agrees at 7 bases. Losses at the gene ends were 2 bases for V and 3 bases for J; bases not matched to a gene: 10. Germline CDR1 reads SEHNR; CDR2 reads FQNEAQ (reference sequence). This CDR3 has 17 amino acids. The CDR3 spells CASSLPPRLAIYNEQFF. The CDR3 DNA follows: TGTGCCAGCAGCTTACCCCCCCGACTAGCAATCTACAATGAGCAGTTCTTC.

This clonotype appeared many times. The chain employs TRBV28 and TRBJ2-3; possibly TRBD2 for D (6 bases). Germline-derived CDR1 and CDR2 are MDHEN and SYDVKM. With 3 bases removed from V and 2 bases from J, the gap between germline ends came to 15 bases. CDR3 length: 16 residues. In nucleotides, the CDR3 is TGTGCCAGCAGTTTGGAGGGCCTTTCTATCACAGATACGCAGTATTTT. Amino acids: CASSLEGLSITDTQYF. The whole variable domain, filled in from reference TRBV28 and TRBJ2-3, reads DVKVTQSSRYLVKRTGEKVFLECVQDMDHENMFWYRQDPGLGLRLIYFSYDVKMKEKGDIPEGYSVSREKKERFSLILESASTNQTSMYLCASSLEGLSITDTQYFGPGTRLTVL.

V gene TRBV7-2 combines with J gene TRBJ2-5; D remains ambiguous. Germline CDR1 is SGHTA and CDR2 is FQGNSA. This CDR3 is built from 14 residues. The germline V and J ends were trimmed by 2 bases and 5 bases, with 12 bases remaining between them. CDR3 DNA: TGTGCCAGCAGCTTATCTCCTGGCGTGGAGACCCAGTACTTC. It translates to CASSLSPGVETQYF.

This clonotype has a handful of counts. The genes are TRBV20-1 and TRBJ1-6; 9 nucleotides agree with TRBD1. Trimming removed 0 bases from V and 8 bases from J; junction bases left unmatched: 8. This CDR3 region has 16 residues. Germline V lookup: CDR1 DFQATT, CDR2 SNEGSKA (reference sequence). As DNA, the CDR3 is TGCAGTGCTAGAGATCGCATTCGGGACAGGGATTCACCCCTCCACTTT. Translation: CSARDRIRDRDSPLHF.